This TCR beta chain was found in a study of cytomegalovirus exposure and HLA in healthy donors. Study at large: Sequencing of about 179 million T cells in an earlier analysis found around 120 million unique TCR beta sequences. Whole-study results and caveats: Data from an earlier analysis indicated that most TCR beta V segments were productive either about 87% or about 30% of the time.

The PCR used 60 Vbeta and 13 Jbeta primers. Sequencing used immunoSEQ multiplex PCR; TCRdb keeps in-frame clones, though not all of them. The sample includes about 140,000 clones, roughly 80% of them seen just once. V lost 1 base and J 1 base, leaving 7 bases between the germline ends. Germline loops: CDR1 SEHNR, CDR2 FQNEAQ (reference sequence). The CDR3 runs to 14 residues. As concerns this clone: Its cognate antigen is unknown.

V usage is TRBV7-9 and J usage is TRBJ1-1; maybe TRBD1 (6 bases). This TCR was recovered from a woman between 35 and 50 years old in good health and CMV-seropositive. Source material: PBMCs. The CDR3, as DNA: TGTGCCAGCAGCTTAGGGGGACAGAACACTGAAGCTTTCTTT. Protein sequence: CASSLGGQNTEAFF.